The clone carrying this T cell receptor (beta chain) showed up many times. This entry comes from a study of human T cells and chemical hapten exposure. TCRdb reprocessed the RACE reads with MiXCR, giving one entry per CDR3 protein. The table lists roughly 70,000 distinct CDR3 sequences, over 7.5% of them singletons. Described time point: patch test 1, 2 weeks after DPC sensitization. The treatment here: therapeutic diphenylcyclopropenone sensitization with weekly scalp DPC. The CDR3 has 15 residues. Trimming removed 4 bases at V and 4 bases at J, with 17 bases between. The germline CDR1 and CDR2 sequences are SGHVS and FQNEAQ.

The starting material was whole blood, obtained in connection with sensitization to the hapten diphenylcyclopropenone (DPC). V gene TRBV7-8 combines with J gene TRBJ2-7; D might be TRBD1 (6 bases). This sequence was found in a woman aged 40 to 50 with alopecia areata. Some clones in this sample may be carry-over from other donors' samples. The CDR3 sequence is CASSYPSGQPYEQYF. For the CDR3, the DNA is TGTGCCAGCAGCTACCCTAGTGGACAGCCATACGAGCAGTACTTC.